What follows is one T cell receptor beta chain and its context. The target antigen is unknown. The sample comes from a study of identical twins. General study findings and limits: Memory repertoires showed no such pattern, whereas abundant cord blood beta clonotypes carried fewer insertions.

TCRdb independently ran MiXCR on the 5' RACE reads; one entry per CDR3 protein. The repertoire holds about 900,000 distinct CDR3 sequences, with 9% to 15% as singletons. This CDR3 region has 13 residues. V lost 9 bases and J lost 5, with 15 bases in between. Germline CDR1 reads SGHAT; CDR2 reads FQNNGV. This same sample was also part of a study on yellow fever vaccine responses in identical twins.

Sequenced material: PBMCs. This receptor was identified in a woman aged 18-30 years in good health. The chain couples TRBV11-2 to TRBJ2-3, with D unresolved. The CDR3: CARRRTERDTQYF. The CDR3 DNA sequence: TGTGCCAGGAGGAGAACCGAGAGAGATACGCAGTATTTT.